This T cell receptor beta chain was retrieved from a study of blood T cell repertoires in COVID-19. Germline assignment: CDR1 MNHNY and CDR2 SVGAGI (reference sequence). V gave up 6 bases and J gave up 2 bases, with 19 bases separating them. The CDR3 is made up of 16 amino acids. The repertoire was sequenced with immunoSEQ multiplex PCR; TCRdb's copy has only in-frame clones and lacks some. This sample carries under 300,000 clones, roughly 80% of them seen once, and the ten largest clones take approximately 3.5%. The chain links TRBV6-6 to TRBJ1-2; maybe TRBD1 (6 bases). The source is a woman aged 18-29 years with acute or convalescent COVID-19. Input material: peripheral blood. CDR3 bases: TGTGCCAGCAGCTCTACGACAGGAGACATCAACTATGGCTACACCTTC. This gives the protein CASSSTTGDINYGYTF.